This TCR beta chain was profiled in a study of blood T cell repertoires in COVID-19. Across the study: The United States, Italy and Spain supplied acute and convalescent COVID-19 samples. Nucleic acid was either cDNA or gDNA, and it came from T cells, B-cell-depleted T cells, or PBMCs.

As originally analysed: Nucleated cell number was recorded as an estimate derived from reference gene primer amplification. Some clones are missing from TCRdb's copy, which holds only in-frame ones; the method was immunoSEQ multiplex PCR. D and trimming were read from the DNA, whereas the V and J calls and clone size are those reported in that table. The table lists approximately 77,000 clones, 75% to 90% of them singletons. The CDR3 contains 12 residues. V lost 6 bases and J 0 bases, leaving 5 bases between the germline ends. Per germline, CDR1 ENHRY and CDR2 SYGVKD. This chain joins TRBV10-3 and TRBJ2-5; D not certain. The source is a woman between 65 and 79 years old with acute or convalescent COVID-19. The specimen was peripheral blood. For the CDR3, the DNA is TGTGCCATCAGCCCGTACCAAGAGACCCAGTACTTC. Its translation is CAISPYQETQYF.